What follows describes a single TCR beta chain. These data are taken from a study of blood T cell repertoires in COVID-19. As for the study in general: Samples taken during acute and convalescent COVID-19 were collected in the United States, Italy and Spain. PBMCs, B-cell-depleted T cells, or T cells provided the cDNA or gDNA that made up the material.

CDR3 length equals 15 residues. Germline trimming cut 3 bases from V and 3 bases from J; bases unmatched to any gene: 5. In germline, CDR1 is SNHLY, CDR2 FYNNEI. Authors' methods: The assay estimated nucleated cells by amplifying reference gene primers. Data came from immunoSEQ multiplex PCR; TCRdb stores just in-frame clones and leaves some out. The V and J calls and the clone size are those of that table, but D and trimming were determined from the DNA. The repertoire holds tens of thousands of clones, with roughly 76% as singletons. Enrollment of patients from Seattle took place during active infection, with longitudinal follow-up.

The rearrangement joins TRBV2 to TRBJ1-1; 9 bases fit TRBD1. This receptor was identified in an elderly man with COVID-19, enrolled during active disease. Sequencing was performed on peripheral blood. The CDR3: CASSEGGQGDTEAFF. In DNA, the CDR3 is TGTGCCAGCAGTGAGGGGGGACAGGGCGACACTGAAGCTTTCTTT.